The 12 T cell receptor beta chains given below trace back to one sample, sequenced in a study of blood T cell repertoires in COVID-19. Libraries were prepared by immunoSEQ multiplex PCR; TCRdb keeps only in-frame clonotypes and omits some of them. The table shows a few hundred thousand clones, with 85% occurring only once. Specimen: PBMCs or T cells enriched from blood (not recorded which). The receptors were sampled from a woman aged 45 to 65 who had recovered from COVID-19.

V is TRBV3-1 (or the pseudogene TRBV3-2) and J is TRBJ2-7; D gene ambiguous. Germline lookup yields CDR1 LGHDT and CDR2 YNNKEL (reference sequence). Deletions cut 1 base from V and 2 bases from J, with 12 bases between. The CDR3 sequence is 15 residues long. CDR3 residues: CASSQVVHPAYEQYF. The CDR3 DNA follows: TGTGCCAGCAGCCAAGTGGTACACCCCGCCTACGAGCAGTACTTC.

The V call is TRBV18, the J call TRBJ1-1; tentative D call: TRBD1 (5 bases). Trimming cost V 6 bases and J 0 bases, with 17 bases left between them. The CDR3 runs to 16 residues. Germline V gene sequence: CDR1 KGHSH, CDR2 LQKENI. CDR3 nucleotides: TGTGCCAGCTCCCCTCTTGGCGGGACCCTGAACACTGAAGCTTTCTTT. Translated: CASSPLGGTLNTEAFF.

In its sample, this clone was seen once. V gene TRBV12-5 combines with J gene TRBJ2-1; 10 bases match TRBD1. Germline CDR1 reads LGHNT; CDR2 reads FRNRAP. CDR3 length equals 16 residues. V shed 0 bases and J 6 bases; nucleotides not matched to a gene: 5. CDR3 loop: CASGLVLGQGPNEQFF. The CDR3 DNA reads TGTGCTAGTGGTTTGGTACTGGGACAGGGGCCCAATGAGCAGTTCTTC. The variable domain in full, completed from reference TRBV12-5 and TRBJ2-1, reads DARVTQTPRHKVTEMGQEVTMRCQPILGHNTVFWYRQTMMQGLELLAYFRNRAPLDDSGMPKDRFSAEMPDATLATLKIQPSEPRDSAVYFCASGLVLGQGPNEQFFGPGTRLTVL.

The chain links TRBV7-2 to TRBJ1-2; D might be TRBD1 (6 bases). CDR1 and CDR2 (germline): SGHTA, FQGNSA. The CDR3 runs 15 residues. V was shortened by 3 bases and J by 4 bases, with 15 bases between the two germline ends. DNA for the CDR3: TGTGCCAGCAGCTTTAGACCGGGACACATCTATGGCTACACCTTC. This codes for CASSFRPGHIYGYTF.

This clone was detected only once. The V and J genes are TRBV4-1 and TRBJ2-6, with 8 bases aligning to TRBD1. Per germline, CDR1 MGHRA and CDR2 YSYEKL. The V gene end was trimmed by 6 bases and the J gene end by 0 bases; junction bases not matched to a gene: 4. CDR3 length: 16 residues. CDR3 DNA sequence: TGCGCCAGCAGACCAGGACAGGGCTCTGGGGCCAACGTCCTGACTTTC. This gives the protein CASRPGQGSGANVLTF.

This chain uses TRBV10-2 with TRBJ1-5; 8 bases are shared with TRBD1. The J segment lost 5 bases and the V segment lost 5 bases, leaving 5 bases of the junction unmatched. The CDR3 totals 14 residues. From germline, CDR1 is WSHSY and CDR2 SAAADI. The CDR3 DNA sequence: TGCGCCAGCAGTAGGACAGGGACTGATCAGCCCCAGCATTTT. It encodes CASSRTGTDQPQHF.

The rearrangement links TRBV27 to TRBJ2-6; D might be TRBD1 (6 bases). The CDR3 is 19 residues long. The V gene lost 4 bases and the J gene lost 0 bases, with 19 bases spanning the gap. Germline loops: CDR1 MNHEY, CDR2 SMNVEV (reference sequence). CDR3: CASSSPTGPGRSGANVLTF. CDR3 nucleotides: TGTGCCAGCAGTTCACCGACAGGACCTGGGCGCTCTGGGGCCAACGTCCTGACTTTC.

The chain combines TRBV6-5 with TRBJ2-1; the match to TRBD1 covers 7 bases. The J segment lost 8 bases and the V segment lost 4 bases, leaving 5 bases of the junction unmatched. CDR1 is MNHEY and CDR2 is SVGAGI in the germline V gene. CDR3 length equals 13 residues. DNA for the CDR3: TGTGCCAGCAGTTTGACAGGGACCGATGAGCAGTTCTTC. Its protein is CASSLTGTDEQFF.

V is TRBV5-1 and J is TRBJ1-1; 8 bases agree with TRBD1. CDR1 and CDR2 (germline): SGHRS, YFSETQ. The CDR3 contains 15 residues. V lost 4 bases, J lost 8 bases, and 13 bases stayed unmatched. This CDR3 is CASSTDRGGATEAFF. The CDR3 nucleotides read TGCGCCAGCAGCACCGACAGGGGAGGGGCTACGGAAGCTTTCTTT.

This clone was seen a handful of times. This sequence joins TRBV7-8 and TRBJ1-1; D ambiguous. Germline CDR1 reads SGHVS; CDR2 reads FQNEAQ. The V and J ends lost 5 bases and 4 bases respectively, with 11 bases between them. CDR3 length: 13 amino acids. The CDR3 nucleotides read TGTGCCAGCAGCCCGACGCGGGTCACTGAAGCTTTCTTT. Translated: CASSPTRVTEAFF.

The chain links TRBV19 to TRBJ1-5, with D hard to call. The CDR3 runs 12 residues. Between the trimmed V and J ends, which lost 3 bases and 5 bases, there was a span of 5 bases. From germline, CDR1 is LNHDA and CDR2 SQIVND (reference sequence). The chain's CDR3 is CASSIPDQPQHF. The CDR3 coding sequence is TGTGCCAGTAGTATCCCCGATCAGCCCCAGCATTTT.

The rearrangement uses TRBV19 and TRBJ2-3, with 7 bases fitting TRBD1. Trimming removed 7 bases from V and 5 bases from J; junction bases left unmatched: 12. Germline CDR1 and CDR2: LNHDA and SQIVND (reference sequence). The CDR3 spans 15 residues. The CDR3 reads CASTQRGPRVDTQYF. The CDR3 DNA reads TGTGCCAGTACCCAAAGGGGGCCGCGCGTAGATACGCAGTATTTT.